One and the same sample provided the 20 T cell receptor beta chains below, sequenced in a study of blood T cell repertoires in COVID-19. Clones were read by immunoSEQ multiplex PCR, and TCRdb kept only the in-frame ones, dropping some. The profile covers 150,000 or so clones, with around 80% appearing a single time and nearly 8% taken by the ten largest. Sequenced input: PBMCs or T cells enriched from blood (not recorded which). The receptors originated from a woman in her 50s who had recovered from COVID-19.

The chain has TRBV7-9 and TRBJ2-1, with D tentatively TRBD2 (5 bases). The V and J ends lost 2 bases and 5 bases respectively, with 7 bases between them. CDR1 is SEHNR and CDR2 is FQNEAQ in the germline V gene (reference sequence). The CDR3 contains 13 residues. This chain's CDR3 is CASSLSSNNEQFF. CDR3 in DNA: TGTGCCAGCAGCTTATCTAGCAACAATGAGCAGTTCTTC.

This clone was detected a few times. J is TRBJ2-5 and V is TRBV19; TRBD2 matches 12 bases. The germline CDR1 and CDR2 sequences are LNHDA and SQIVND (reference sequence). The CDR3 runs 18 residues. With 3 bases clipped from V and 0 bases from J, the junction kept 8 bases outside the gene matches. The CDR3 region has the DNA TGTGCCAGTAGTATGGGGCTGACTAGCGGGAGCTACCAAGAGACCCAGTACTTC. Encoded protein: CASSMGLTSGSYQETQYF.

The V and J genes are TRBV7-2 and TRBJ2-2, with D possibly being TRBD1 (6 bases). This CDR3 comprises 15 residues. Looked up from germline, CDR1 is SGHTA and CDR2 is FQGNSA. V lost 0 bases, J lost 3 bases, and 8 bases lay in between. The CDR3 region has the DNA TGTGCCAGCAGCTTAGCTCAGGGGTACACCGGGGAGCTGTTTTTT. This encodes CASSLAQGYTGELFF.

The rearrangement uses TRBV10-1 and TRBJ1-1, with D perhaps matching TRBD1 (5 bases). Germline loops: CDR1 WNHNN, CDR2 SYGVQD (reference sequence). CDR3 length: 15 amino acids. The V gene lost 3 bases and the J gene lost 0 bases, with 11 bases spanning the gap. The CDR3 reads CASSDPDRMNTEAFF. The DNA for the CDR3 is TGCGCCAGCAGTGACCCCGACAGAATGAACACTGAAGCTTTCTTT.

The rearrangement links TRBV6-5 to TRBJ2-2, with D unresolved. The V end was cut by 2 bases, the J end by 5 bases, with 6 bases between. The germline V gene encodes CDR1 MNHEY and CDR2 SVGAGI. The CDR3 has 13 residues. Written as DNA, the CDR3 is TGTGCCAGCAGTTACGACGGGACCGGGGAGCTGTTTTTT. Protein: CASSYDGTGELFF.

This chain links TRBV6-5 with TRBJ2-5; no definite D call. This CDR3 has 15 residues. V lost 0 bases to trimming and J lost 4 bases, with 12 bases between them. The germline V gene encodes CDR1 MNHEY and CDR2 SVGAGI. CDR3 protein: CASSYSPIRGETQYF. The CDR3 region has the DNA TGTGCCAGCAGTTACTCGCCGATTAGAGGAGAGACCCAGTACTTC.

This clone was observed a handful of times. This rearrangement joins TRBV7-6 to TRBJ1-5, with D possibly matching TRBD1 (5 bases). CDR1 is SGHVS and CDR2 is FNYEAQ in the germline V gene. V was pared by 1 base and J by 6 bases, with 13 bases between. This CDR3 contains 15 residues. The CDR3 coding sequence is TGTGCCAGCAGCTTAGGGCAGAGCGGGGGTCAGCCCCAGCATTTT. Translation: CASSLGQSGGQPQHF.

In DNA form, the CDR3 reads TGTGCCAGCTCCGCGGGAACCACAGATACGCAGTATTTT. Translation gives CASSAGTTDTQYF. This sequence joins TRBV7-9 and TRBJ2-3, with D perhaps TRBD2 (6 bases). CDR1 SEHNR and CDR2 FQNEAQ come from the germline V gene (reference sequence). Trimming took off 8 bases at V and 2 bases at J, with 11 bases between the two ends. The CDR3 loop spans 13 amino acids.

The chain combines TRBV19 with TRBJ2-3, with D perhaps TRBD1 (6 bases). CDR1 is LNHDA, CDR2 SQIVND, per germline (reference sequence). The CDR3 runs 15 residues. Trimming pared 3 bases from V and 3 bases from J, leaving 13 bases between. CDR3 loop: CASSMRQGLTDTQYF. The CDR3 DNA is TGTGCCAGTAGTATGAGGCAGGGGTTGACAGATACGCAGTATTTT.

The chain is built from TRBV7-9 and TRBJ2-7, with a weak D call TRBD1 (5 bases). This CDR3 contains 12 residues. Germline V gene sequence: CDR1 SEHNR, CDR2 FQNEAQ (reference sequence). Deletions cut 8 bases from V and 4 bases from J, with 12 bases between. The CDR3 spells CASAQGYYEQYF. CDR3 sequence (DNA): TGTGCCAGCGCGCAGGGTTATTACGAGCAGTACTTC.

This rearrangement joins TRBV15 to TRBJ1-1; 9 bases match TRBD1. The CDR3 covers 14 residues. From germline, CDR1 is LNHNV and CDR2 YYDKDF (reference sequence). V lost 4 bases, J lost 3 bases, and 3 bases stayed unmatched. CDR3: CATSTRTGDTEAFF. CDR3 sequence (DNA): TGTGCCACCAGCACCCGGACAGGGGACACTGAAGCTTTCTTT.

The chain joins TRBV3-1 (or the pseudogene TRBV3-2) to TRBJ1-3; the D gene is possibly TRBD1 (5 bases). The CDR3 contains 15 residues. Trimming took 3 bases from V and 6 from J, leaving 15 bases between them. Germline V CDR1 and CDR2: LGHDT, YNNKEL (reference sequence). CDR3 loop: CASSHQAGHKNTIYF. CDR3 nucleotides: TGTGCCAGCAGCCATCAAGCAGGGCACAAAAACACCATATATTTT.

CDR3 region: CASSPSEDPGNQPQHF. DNA of the CDR3: TGTGCCAGCAGCCCCAGTGAGGATCCGGGCAATCAGCCCCAGCATTTT. V and J are TRBV11-2 and TRBJ1-5; D call uncertain. The CDR3 totals 16 residues. V lost 5 bases to trimming and J lost 2 bases, with 16 bases between them. Per the germline V gene, CDR1 is SGHAT and CDR2 is FQNNGV.

The chain links TRBV28 to TRBJ2-7, with D possibly matching TRBD2 (5 bases). Looked up from germline, CDR1 is MDHEN and CDR2 is SYDVKM. This CDR3 is built from 19 residues. V shed 2 bases and J shed 2 bases, with 25 bases lying between them. The CDR3 sequence is CASSLPPQLPRRGTYEQYF. CDR3 coding DNA: TGTGCCAGCAGTTTACCCCCGCAGTTACCGCGGAGAGGGACCTACGAGCAGTACTTC.

This chain connects TRBV24-1 to TRBJ2-1; 8 nucleotides match TRBD2. V shed 10 bases and J 0 bases; nucleotides not matched to a gene: 1. This CDR3 comprises 13 residues. Per the germline V gene, CDR1 is KGHDR and CDR2 is SFDVKD. In DNA, the CDR3 is TGTGCCACTAGCGGGATCTCCTACAATGAGCAGTTCTTC. Amino acid sequence: CATSGISYNEQFF.

The gene calls are TRBV7-3 and TRBJ2-1, with D hard to call. The CDR3 extends over 13 amino acids. V shed 1 base and J shed 6 bases, with 7 bases lying between them. In germline, CDR1 is SGHTA, CDR2 FQGTGA. This CDR3 reads CASSLNSGNEQFF. The CDR3 nucleotides read TGTGCCAGCAGCTTAAATTCGGGCAATGAGCAGTTCTTC.

This clone was seen a single time. This rearrangement joins TRBV6-5 to TRBJ2-2; D is possibly TRBD1 (6 bases). With 8 bases removed from V and 0 bases from J, the gap between germline ends came to 13 bases. The germline V gene has CDR1 MNHEY and CDR2 SVGAGI. There are 15 residues in the CDR3. In nucleotides, the CDR3 is TGTGCCAGCGGAAGGGGGTCCGCGAACACCGGGGAGCTGTTTTTT. This gives the protein CASGRGSANTGELFF.

The chain is built from TRBV11-3 and TRBJ2-3, with TRBD2 identical over 16 bases. The CDR3 runs to 19 residues. The germline CDR1 and CDR2 sequences are SGHNT and YENEEA. J was trimmed by 0 bases and V by 1 base; bases with no gene match: 4. CDR3 bases: TGTGCCAGCAGCTTAGCCGGGACTAGCGGGGGGGGAAGCACAGATACGCAGTATTTT. Protein sequence: CASSLAGTSGGGSTDTQYF.

The chain uses TRBV28 and TRBJ2-7; 7 nucleotides match TRBD2. The CDR3 contains 14 residues. The V gene's germline CDR1 is MDHEN and CDR2 SYDVKM. J gave up 1 base and V 6 bases, and 6 bases lay outside the gene matches. This CDR3 is CASSRRGGSYEQYF. The CDR3 DNA sequence: TGTGCCAGCAGCCGACGGGGAGGGTCCTACGAGCAGTACTTC.

The chain carries TRBV7-2 and TRBJ2-1; D might be TRBD2 (6 bases). Germline lookup yields CDR1 SGHTA and CDR2 FQGNSA. CDR3 size: 15 residues. Trimming took off 2 bases at V and 6 bases at J, with 14 bases between the two ends. CDR3 DNA sequence: TGTGCCAGCAGCTTAACCCAACTAGCTCTCAATGAGCAGTTCTTC. Residues: CASSLTQLALNEQFF.